Listed here are 24 T cell receptor beta chains from one sample, sequenced in a study of blood T cell repertoires in COVID-19. The repertoire was sequenced with immunoSEQ multiplex PCR; TCRdb's copy has only in-frame clones and lacks some. This table has about 240,000 clones, 75% to 90% appearing once. Material: peripheral blood. Every receptor here comes from a woman aged 30 to 39 who had recovered from COVID-19.

The CDR3 loop is CASSQDLQGLGGELFF. The CDR3 nucleotides read TGTGCCAGCAGCCAAGATCTACAGGGTCTGGGCGGGGAGCTGTTTTTT. The V and J genes are TRBV4-2 and TRBJ2-2; tentatively, D is TRBD1 (6 bases). The ends were cut back, 0 bases at V and 7 bases at J, with 15 bases in the middle. Germline CDR1 and CDR2: LGHNA and YNFKEQ. This CDR3 comprises 16 residues.

V gene TRBV5-1 combines with J gene TRBJ2-7; 7 bases agree with TRBD2. After removal of 0 bases from V and 5 bases from J, the junction contained 5 bases not matched to a gene. Germline lookup yields CDR1 SGHRS and CDR2 YFSETQ. CDR3 length: 14 amino acids. CDR3 nucleotides: TGCGCCAGCAGCTTGGGCGGGGGTTATGACGAGCAGTACTTC. Its translation: CASSLGGGYDEQYF.

This clone appeared once. The chain is built from TRBV6-1 and TRBJ2-7, with 7 bases that match TRBD1. The V gene's germline CDR1 is MNHNS and CDR2 SASEGT. The junction had 7 bases not matched to a gene; V was cut back by 4 bases and J by 4 bases. The CDR3 length is 14 residues. The CDR3: CASSGAGGGYEQYF. In DNA, the CDR3 is TGTGCCAGCAGTGGAGCAGGGGGTGGGTACGAGCAGTACTTC.

The rearrangement joins TRBV18 to TRBJ2-7, with 10 bases fitting TRBD2. With 3 bases clipped from V and 3 bases from J, the junction kept 5 bases outside the gene matches. The CDR3 extends over 15 amino acids. CDR1 and CDR2 from the germline V gene are KGHSH and LQKENI. The CDR3: CASSPVVAGGYEQYF. CDR3 nucleotides: TGTGCCAGCTCACCTGTGGTAGCGGGGGGCTACGAGCAGTACTTC. Supplemented by reference TRBV18 and TRBJ2-7, the full variable domain reads NAGVMQNPRHLVRRRGQEARLRCSPMKGHSHVYWYRQLPEEGLKFMVYLQKENIIDESGMPKERFSAEFPKEGPSILRIQQVVRGDSAAYFCASSPVVAGGYEQYFGPGTRLTVT.

The chain carries TRBV3-1 (or the pseudogene TRBV3-2) and TRBJ1-1; no clear D gene. The germline V gene has CDR1 LGHDT and CDR2 YNNKEL (reference sequence). The CDR3 loop spans 13 amino acids. The ends were cut back, 1 base at V and 3 bases at J, with 6 bases in the middle. CDR3 nucleotide sequence: TGTGCCAGCAGCCAAGCGGGATACACTGAAGCTTTCTTT. Amino acids: CASSQAGYTEAFF.

The rearrangement uses TRBV3-1 (or the pseudogene TRBV3-2) and TRBJ2-3; TRBD2 matches at 11 bases. CDR3 length: 19 amino acids. Germline-derived CDR1 and CDR2 are LGHDT and YNNKEL (reference sequence). V dropped 1 base and J dropped 2; count of bases not matched to a gene: 11. The CDR3 here is CASSQGIFPSGGTTDTQYF. In nucleotides, the CDR3 is TGTGCCAGCAGCCAAGGGATTTTTCCTAGCGGGGGGACCACAGATACGCAGTATTTT.

In nucleotides, the CDR3 is TGTGCCAGCAGCCCATTTTTACAGGGGACCTTGAACACCGGGGAGCTGTTTTTT. It codes for CASSPFLQGTLNTGELFF. This chain links TRBV4-2 with TRBJ2-2; 7 positions agree with TRBD1. The CDR3 sequence is 18 residues long. Trimming cost V 4 bases and J 1 base; bases outside gene matches: 12. Germline V gene lookup returns CDR1 LGHNA and CDR2 YNFKEQ.

V is TRBV7-9 and J is TRBJ2-5, with D tentatively TRBD2 (6 bases). V gave up 4 bases and J gave up 1 base, with 25 bases separating them. This CDR3 region has 19 residues. Germline CDR1 SEHNR, CDR2 FQNEAQ (reference sequence). CDR3 nucleotides: TGTGCCAGCAGCTCCTCAGATCCACTTATAGCGGAGTTCCAAGAGACCCAGTACTTC. It is translated as CASSSSDPLIAEFQETQYF.

The chain combines TRBV2 with TRBJ2-2; 7 positions match TRBD2. Germline lookup yields CDR1 SNHLY and CDR2 FYNNEI. V was pared by 8 bases and J by 6 bases, with 6 bases of the junction left unmatched. The CDR3 totals 13 residues. The DNA of the CDR3 is TGTGCCAGCCGGGGGGTCGTGTCCGGGGAGCTGTTTTTT. Encoded protein: CASRGVVSGELFF.

This chain uses TRBV19 with TRBJ1-2; D is possibly TRBD1 (6 bases). V gave up 5 bases and J gave up 3 bases, with 22 bases separating them. Germline V CDR1 and CDR2: LNHDA, SQIVND (reference sequence). CDR3 length equals 17 residues. DNA for the CDR3: TGTGCCAGTAGTCCCTCGTCGGGGGGGGCGGTGTACTATGGCTACACCTTC. Protein sequence: CASSPSSGGAVYYGYTF.

V is TRBV5-1 and J is TRBJ2-1; the match to TRBD1 covers 8 bases. Trimming removed 0 bases from V and 8 bases from J; junction bases left unmatched: 4. Per the germline V gene, CDR1 is SGHRS and CDR2 is YFSETQ. This CDR3 spans 14 amino acids. The CDR3 reads CASSLELTGDEQFF. For the CDR3, the DNA is TGCGCCAGCAGCTTGGAGCTGACAGGGGATGAGCAGTTCTTC.

CDR3 sequence: CATSDYPRPLRLPTIYF. CDR3 sequence (DNA): TGTGCCACCAGTGATTATCCCAGGCCGCTCAGGCTTCCTACCATATATTTT. The gene calls are TRBV24-1 and TRBJ1-3, with D uncertain. V shed 2 bases and J shed 10 bases, with 23 bases lying between them. The CDR3 is made up of 17 amino acids. Germline assignment: CDR1 KGHDR and CDR2 SFDVKD.

The chain uses TRBV6-5 and TRBJ1-5; no clear D. This CDR3 region has 10 residues. Germline loops: CDR1 MNHEY, CDR2 SVGAGI. CDR3 coding DNA: TGTGCAGCGGGGTTTCAGCCCCAGCATTTT. The encoded protein is CAAGFQPQHF.

This clone has just one count. The rearrangement links TRBV9 to TRBJ2-7, with TRBD1 matching 10 bases. The CDR3 is 16 residues long. V shed 0 bases, J shed 1 base, and the junction held 4 bases outside the gene matches. CDR1 and CDR2 from the germline V gene are SGDLS and YYNGEE. The CDR3 DNA reads as TGTGCCAGCAGCGTAGAGGGACAGGGGTCTTCCTACGAGCAGTACTTC. Translating it yields CASSVEGQGSSYEQYF. The full variable domain, rest sourced from reference TRBV9 and TRBJ2-7, is DSGVTQTPKHLITATGQRVTLRCSPRSGDLSVYWYQQSLDQGLQFLIQYYNGEERAKGNILERFSAQQFPDLHSELNLSSLELGDSALYFCASSVEGQGSSYEQYFGPGTRLTVT.

The V and J genes are TRBV15 and TRBJ1-2; D call uncertain. Trimming took off 3 bases at V and 3 bases at J, with 8 bases between the two ends. The CDR3 spans 13 residues. The germline gives CDR1 LNHNV, CDR2 YYDKDF (reference sequence). CDR3 coding DNA: TGTGCCACCAGCAGTAGAGTCGACTATGGCTACACCTTC. Translating it yields CATSSRVDYGYTF.

The chain combines TRBV15 with TRBJ1-1; 7 bases line up with TRBD1. Trimming took 3 bases from V and 5 from J; bases not matched to a gene: 6. CDR1 LNHNV and CDR2 YYDKDF come from the germline V gene (reference sequence). The CDR3 length is 14 residues. CDR3 in amino acids: CATSSDRAGTEAFF. CDR3 nucleotide sequence: TGTGCCACCAGCAGCGACAGGGCCGGGACTGAAGCTTTCTTT.

The J gene is TRBJ1-2, the V gene TRBV6-5; no clear D. The CDR3 runs to 15 residues. In germline, CDR1 is MNHEY, CDR2 SVGAGI. The V and J ends lost 3 bases and 4 bases respectively, with 15 bases between them. CDR3 DNA: TGTGCCAGCAGTTATGGAGAGGGTAGATCCTATGGCTACACCTTC. Translating it yields CASSYGEGRSYGYTF.

This rearrangement joins TRBV10-2 to TRBJ2-7; D is perhaps TRBD2 (6 bases). This CDR3 has 16 amino acids. Germline V lookup: CDR1 WSHSY, CDR2 SAAADI. Trimming took 2 bases from V and 4 from J, leaving 18 bases between them. CDR3 amino acids: CASSEVEGGARYEQYF. In DNA form, the CDR3 reads TGCGCCAGCAGTGAGGTTGAGGGCGGGGCTCGATACGAGCAGTACTTC.

This chain joins TRBV18 and TRBJ1-6, with D tentatively TRBD1 (5 bases). CDR3 length equals 16 residues. Trimming removed 2 bases from V and 5 bases from J, with 13 bases in between. The V gene's germline CDR1 is KGHSH and CDR2 LQKENI. CDR3 bases: TGTGCCAGCTCACCAAACTCGGCAGGGAATAATTCACCCCTCCACTTT. Its protein product is CASSPNSAGNNSPLHF.

The V gene is TRBV7-8, the J gene TRBJ2-1, with a possible D match to TRBD1 (5 bases). Trimming pared 7 bases from V and 4 bases from J, leaving 17 bases between. Germline V gives CDR1 SGHVS, CDR2 FQNEAQ. The CDR3 runs 15 residues. The CDR3 DNA sequence: TGTGCCAGCACCCACAGGAGTAACCTTTACAATGAGCAGTTCTTC. Residues: CASTHRSNLYNEQFF.

The genes are TRBV7-6 and TRBJ2-5; TRBD1 might be the D (5 bases). Germline assignment: CDR1 SGHVS and CDR2 FNYEAQ. The V and J ends lost 9 bases and 5 bases respectively, with 16 bases between them. CDR3 size: 13 residues. The CDR3 here is CASDTGDLETQYF. In nucleotides, the CDR3 is TGTGCCAGTGATACAGGTGATCTCGAGACCCAGTACTTC. The complete variable domain, with remaining parts taken from reference TRBV7-6 and TRBJ2-5, reads GAGVSQSPRYKVTKRGQDVALRCDPISGHVSLYWYRQALGQGPEFLTYFNYEAQQDKSGLPNDRFSAERPEGSISTLTIQRTEQRDSAMYRCASDTGDLETQYFGPGTRLLVL.

The chain joins TRBV30 to TRBJ1-2; TRBD1 is a possible D gene (5 bases). CDR1 GTSNPN and CDR2 SVGIG come from the germline V gene (reference sequence). The CDR3 is made up of 16 amino acids. V was trimmed by 1 base and J by 0 bases, leaving 15 bases between them. CDR3 residues: CAWSAFGGVSNYGYTF. CDR3 bases: TGTGCCTGGAGTGCATTCGGGGGAGTTTCTAACTATGGCTACACCTTC.

V usage is TRBV18 and J usage is TRBJ2-1; 7 bases align to TRBD2. The germline gives CDR1 KGHSH, CDR2 LQKENI. The CDR3 extends over 16 amino acids. V was clipped by 1 base and J by 4 bases; unmatched bases: 7. CDR3 in amino acids: CASSPQGRGSYNEQFF. The CDR3 DNA sequence: TGTGCCAGCTCACCACAGGGGCGGGGGTCGTACAATGAGCAGTTCTTC.

This chain connects TRBV12-5 to TRBJ1-4; TRBD1 is a possible D gene (6 bases). V was clipped by 5 bases and J by 3 bases, with 19 bases between them. CDR1 LGHNT and CDR2 FRNRAP come from the germline V gene. The CDR3 extends over 17 amino acids. CDR3 sequence (DNA): TGTGCTAGTGGTCCCAGGGCAGGGGATTGGCCTAATGAAAAACTGTTTTTT. It translates to CASGPRAGDWPNEKLFF.